This T cell receptor beta chain was obtained from a study of blood T cell repertoires in COVID-19 (dated by TCRdb to 2018 to 2021). In terms of the full investigation: Samples from collaborators originated in the United States, Italy and Spain and spanned both the acute and convalescent phases of COVID-19. The prospective study material was composed of cDNA or gDNA derived from T cells, B-cell-depleted T cells, or PBMCs. Subjects who had been exposed to COVID-19, were actively infected with it, or had recovered from it provided the deeply sampled blood TCRbeta repertoires that made up the dataset. A freely available public database, intended as a resource for researchers studying the immune response to SARS-CoV-2, is where the repertoires were released. Samples were obtained from the ongoing ImmuneRACE study (first 160 participants) and from 1,254 subjects provided by 6 global collaborators. A de-identified subject ID, COVID-19 status, age in years and sex were almost always included in the sample metadata. HLA class I and class II types, where available, came from metadata supplied by the sample provider rather than from assay-based typing. The paper as a whole reports these results and caveats: The amount of clinical and demographic metadata varied by source and participant and was provided uncurated.

On this clone itself: The antigen it recognizes is unknown. No base-level quality is on record; no much larger clone is a single base apart.

TCRbeta CDR3 regions were amplified from genomic DNA using the immunoSEQ Assay, a bias-controlled multiplex PCR. Processing in the source paper ran as follows. Within the assay, amplification of reference gene primers was used to estimate how many nucleated cells each sample contained. To quantify the absolute abundance of each unique TCRbeta CDR3 rearrangement, sequence reads were collapsed and filtered. For each sample, productive Simpson clonality was calculated as the square root of Simpson's diversity index over productive rearrangements. Not all clones reach the TCRdb copy of this immuneACCESS table, which keeps in-frame sequences only. Checked studies attribute under half of the gap to unresolved V genes and leave the rest unexplained. Clone size and V and J calls were adopted from that table, with D and trimming inferred from the DNA. The sample table shows 80,000 to 95,000 clones, and approximately 88% are seen once. The ten biggest clones cover roughly a third of the sample.

The germline V gene encodes CDR1 SGHNT and CDR2 YENEEA. There are 13 amino acids in the CDR3, from cysteine to phenylalanine inclusive. Only CDR3 DNA is held: 39 bases, read in frame from base 1. Trimming takes 4 bases from V and 7 bases from J, and the germline ends sit 12 bases apart. Collaborating institutions collected whole blood in K2EDTA tubes following their own protocols. For TCRbeta analysis, collaborators shipped samples in one of three forms: frozen whole blood, isolated PBMCs, or DNA extracted from either of those sample types. The receptor was isolated from a woman of 80 years or more with active or convalescent COVID-19. Rearrangement joined TRBV11-3 to TRBJ2-3, with no confidently assigned D gene. Sequencing used peripheral blood. The CDR3 has the sequence CASSSHGRNTQYF. The nucleotide sequence is given as TGTGCCAGCAGCTCACATGGTCGAAATACGCAGTATTTT.